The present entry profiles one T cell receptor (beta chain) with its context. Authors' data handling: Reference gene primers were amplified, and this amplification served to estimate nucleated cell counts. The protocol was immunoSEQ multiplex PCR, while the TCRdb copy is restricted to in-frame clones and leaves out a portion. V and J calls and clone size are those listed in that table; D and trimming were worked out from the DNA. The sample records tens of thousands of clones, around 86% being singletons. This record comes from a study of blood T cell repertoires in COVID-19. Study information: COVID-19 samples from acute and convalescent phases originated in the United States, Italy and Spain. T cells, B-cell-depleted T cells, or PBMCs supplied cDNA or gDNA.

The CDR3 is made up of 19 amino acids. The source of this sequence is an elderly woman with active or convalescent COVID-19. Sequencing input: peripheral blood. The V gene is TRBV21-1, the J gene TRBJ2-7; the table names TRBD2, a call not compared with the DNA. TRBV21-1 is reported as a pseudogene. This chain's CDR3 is CASSKTPRTSGPRAYEQYF. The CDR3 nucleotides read TGTGCCAGCAGCAAAACCCCCCGGACTAGCGGACCCAGAGCCTACGAGCAGTACTTC.